This entry lists 7 T cell receptor beta chains sequenced from one sample in a study of T-cell reconstitution after alpha-beta-depleted transplantation in children. Molecular barcoding with unique molecular identifiers was used for the TCRbeta library. TCRdb independently ran MiXCR on the PCR reads; one entry per CDR3 protein. The data show hundreds of thousands of distinct CDR3 sequences, with 13% seen just once and over 2% held by the top ten. Material: PBMCs, mostly from graft donor cells, obtained 360 days after TCRalphabeta/CD19-depleted stem cell transplant. The receptor set was obtained from a male patient under 18 who had a stem cell transplant for acute myeloid leukemia, so the T cells may come from the graft donor.

This clonotype came up a few times. The CDR3 DNA sequence: TGTGCCAGCAGCCTCGAGTGGGATAGGGACACTGAAGCTTTCTTT. Translated, it gives CASSLEWDRDTEAFF. The rearrangement links TRBV12-3 or TRBV12-4 to TRBJ1-1; D remains ambiguous. V was clipped by 6 bases and J by 3 bases, with 17 bases between them. CDR3 length equals 15 residues.

This clonotype has just a few counts. The rearrangement links TRBV20-1 to TRBJ2-3; 8 positions match TRBD2. Trimming removed 1 base from V and 2 bases from J; junction bases left unmatched: 8. Germline loops: CDR1 DFQATT, CDR2 SNEGSKA (reference sequence). The CDR3 is made up of 16 amino acids. The CDR3 protein is CSARVSLAGLTDTQYF. CDR3 nucleotide sequence: TGCAGTGCTAGAGTGTCTCTAGCGGGTCTCACAGATACGCAGTATTTT.

This rearrangement joins TRBV10-3 to TRBJ2-1, with no clear D. The CDR3 spans 11 residues. The V gene's germline CDR1 is ENHRY and CDR2 SYGVKD. V lost 4 bases and J 6 bases, leaving 4 bases between the germline ends. The CDR3 bases are TGTGCCATCAGTGGGCTCAATGAGCAGTTCTTC. It yields the protein CAISGLNEQFF.

The sample holds a few counts of this clonotype. The rearrangement uses TRBV7-9 and TRBJ2-1; 7 bases fit TRBD1. The CDR3 has 14 amino acids. With 5 bases clipped from V and 3 bases from J, the junction kept 4 bases outside the gene matches. CDR1 is SEHNR and CDR2 is FQNEAQ in the germline V gene (reference sequence). Here the CDR3 reads CASSTGVYYNEQFF. In DNA, the CDR3 is TGTGCCAGCAGCACAGGGGTCTACTACAATGAGCAGTTCTTC.

The sample holds a few counts of this clonotype. V and J are TRBV11-2 and TRBJ2-3; D is perhaps TRBD2 (6 bases). Germline V CDR1 and CDR2: SGHAT, FQNNGV. V was trimmed by 0 bases and J by 2 bases, leaving 21 bases between them. The CDR3 consists of 19 residues. DNA of the CDR3: TGTGCCAGCAGCTTAGATCGGGGAGGCGGGACCTACCCCACAGATACGCAGTATTTT. It translates to CASSLDRGGGTYPTDTQYF. Complete variable domain (other parts from reference TRBV11-2 and TRBJ2-3): EAGVAQSPRYKIIEKRQSVAFWCNPISGHATLYWYQQILGQGPKLLIQFQNNGVVDDSQLPKDRFSAERLKGVDSTLKIQPAKLEDSAVYLCASSLDRGGGTYPTDTQYFGPGTRLTVL.

This clonotype was counted many times. The chain combines TRBV20-1 with TRBJ2-5; 9 bases align to TRBD1. V gave up 4 bases and J gave up 5 bases; unmatched junction bases: 5. Germline-derived CDR1 and CDR2 are DFQATT and SNEGSKA (reference sequence). The CDR3 has 13 amino acids. For the CDR3, the DNA is TGCAGTGCTATGGGACAGGGAATGGAGACCCAGTACTTC. It encodes CSAMGQGMETQYF.

This clonotype was counted between two and nine times. The chain links TRBV6-1 to TRBJ1-1, with D possibly matching TRBD1 (5 bases). The length of the CDR3 is 13 residues. V lost 4 bases, J lost 4 bases, and 10 bases lay in between. Per germline, CDR1 MNHNS and CDR2 SASEGT. This CDR3 reads CASSASGGTEAFF. CDR3 sequence (DNA): TGTGCCAGCAGTGCTAGCGGGGGCACTGAAGCTTTCTTT.